Listed below are T cell receptor beta chains from one sample, sequenced in a study of shared clonotypes between healthy human individuals. Libraries were prepared by immunoSEQ multiplex PCR; TCRdb keeps only in-frame clonotypes and omits some of them. This sample has approximately 1,500,000 clones, with 95% to 99% found just once. The sample was naive CD4+ T cells sorted from blood. Source of these receptors: a man aged 25-45 years in good health. CDR3s include the opening cysteine and the closing phenylalanine or tryptophan. A D gene is named only where the DNA matches it firmly. Size values are once, few and many counts, or a class for expanded clones, and some rows have none.

D | size | J | V | DNA | CDR3
TRBD2 | - | TRBJ2-2 | TRBV11-2 | TGTGCCAGCAGCTTAGGTCGAGGGACTAGCGGGACCGGGGAGCTGTTTTTT | CASSLGRGTSGTGELFF
TRBD1 | - | TRBJ2-7 | TRBV4-1 | TGCGCCAGCAGCCAACCGGGACAGGGGGTCTACGAGCAGTACTTC | CASSQPGQGVYEQYF
- | - | TRBJ2-7 | TRBV7-9 | TGTGCCAGCAGCTTAGCGGAAACCTACGAGCAGTACTTC | CASSLAETYEQYF
TRBD1 | - | TRBJ2-1 | TRBV2 | TGTGCCAGCAGTCCGCTACCGGGACAGGGTAGGTCCTACAATGAGCAGTTCTTC | CASSPLPGQGRSYNEQFF
- | - | TRBJ2-7 | TRBV2 | TGTGCCAGCAGTGCTCAGCTCAATACCTACGAGCAGTACTTC | CASSAQLNTYEQYF
- | - | TRBJ2-5 | TRBV10-3 | TGTGCCATCAGTGATCTAGGGACCGACGAAGAGACCCAGTACTTC | CAISDLGTDEETQYF
TRBD2 | - | TRBJ2-3 | TRBV29-1 | TGCAGCGCCCTACTAGCGGGAAATAGAGATACGCAGTATTTT | CSALLAGNRDTQYF
- | - | TRBJ2-5 | TRBV5-6 | TGTGCCAGCAGCTTGACGGGACTTCCCGGGGAGACCCAGTACTTC | CASSLTGLPGETQYF
- | once | TRBJ2-5 | TRBV7-9 | TGTGCCAGCAGCTTACTCAGACAACGTTCGGAGACCCAGTACTTC | CASSLLRQRSETQYF
- | once | TRBJ2-1 | TRBV18 | TGTGCCAGCTCACCCCAGAGGACAGAAATTTACAATGAGCAGTTCTTC | CASSPQRTEIYNEQFF
- | - | TRBJ2-1 | TRBV18 | TGTGCCAGCTCACCACAGCGGCAGGCGACTCGGCAGTTCTTC | CASSPQRQATRQFF
TRBD2 | - | TRBJ2-7 | TRBV7-9 | TGTGCCAGCAGCCGTATACTATCGGGAGGGGGGACCTACGAGCAGTACTTC | CASSRILSGGGTYEQYF
- | - | TRBJ2-1 | TRBV10-2 | TGCGCCAGCAGCCACAGACTTGAGGCCGCTGTGGGTGAGCAGTTCTTC | CASSHRLEAAVGEQFF
- | - | TRBJ2-7 | TRBV5-4 | TGTGCCAGCAGCTTGGATAGGAATTACGAGCAGTACTTC | CASSLDRNYEQYF
- | - | TRBJ2-5 | TRBV29-1 | TGCAGCGTTGTGGTACAGATTAAAGAGACCCAGTACTTC | CSVVVQIKETQYF
- | - | TRBJ1-5 | TRBV7-2 | TGTGCCAGCAGTCCGGGACTCTCCACCTATAGCAATCAGCCCCAGCATTTT | CASSPGLSTYSNQPQHF
TRBD1 | - | TRBJ1-5 | TRBV19 | TGTGCCAGTGCCTCCATTTTGGGACAGTCTGTAAATCAGCCCCAGCATTTT | CASASILGQSVNQPQHF
- | - | TRBJ2-7 | TRBV5-1 | TGCGCCAGCAGCGCCGACTTCTACGAGCAGTACTTC | CASSADFYEQYF
TRBD1 | - | TRBJ2-1 | TRBV9 | TGTGCCAGCAGCGCAAGGGGACAGGGTATCTACAATGAGCAGTTCTTC | CASSARGQGIYNEQFF
- | - | TRBJ1-2 | TRBV5-4 | TGTGCCAGCAGCTTGGTTCCCGGTTTCGACACCTTC | CASSLVPGFDTF
- | - | TRBJ1-2 | TRBV18 | TGTGCCAGCTCACCCTCCCGGGGCGGGTATGGCTACACCTTC | CASSPSRGGYGYTF
- | - | TRBJ2-2 | TRBV14 | TGTGCCAGCAGCCAAGAGTATCCCCCTGGGGACACCGGGGAGCTGTTTTTT | CASSQEYPPGDTGELFF
- | - | TRBJ1-1 | TRBV5-6 | TGTGCCAGCAGCTTCATGCCAGGGAACACTGAAGCTTTCTTT | CASSFMPGNTEAFF
- | - | TRBJ1-3 | TRBV7-6 | TGTGCCAGCAGCCCGTTGACCTCTGGAAACACCATATATTTT | CASSPLTSGNTIYF
- | - | TRBJ2-3 | TRBV11-2 | TGTGCCAGCAGCTTAGATGGGGTGGGCACAGATACGCAGTATTTT | CASSLDGVGTDTQYF